This is a list of T cell receptor beta chains from one sample in a study of control samples from healthy donors and cancer patients. Sequencing was performed with immunoSEQ multiplex PCR; in TCRdb, only in-frame clones are kept and a portion is missing. The sample carries 100,000 to 150,000 clones, almost 95% recorded once. The specimen sequenced was PBMCs. All receptors come from a man at least 80 years old with head and neck cancer. Each CDR3 is given with its conserved first and last residue. The order of the fields is J gene, V gene, clone size, D gene, CDR3 DNA, CDR3 protein. The D gene is left open where the match is weak. Not every row has a clone size; where given, it reads once, few, many or a size class.

J gene: TRBJ1-5
V gene: TRBV19
clone size: -
D gene: -
CDR3 DNA: TGTGCCAGTAAGGAGGGGGAGTATAGCAATCAGCCCCAGCATTTT
CDR3 protein: CASKEGEYSNQPQHF

J gene: TRBJ2-1
V gene: TRBV6-1
clone size: -
D gene: TRBD2
CDR3 DNA: TGTGCCAGCAGTGGGACTAGCGGGGGGGTCTACAATGAGCAGTTCTTC
CDR3 protein: CASSGTSGGVYNEQFF

J gene: TRBJ1-4
V gene: TRBV21-1
clone size: once
D gene: -
CDR3 DNA: TGTGCCAGCAGCAAAGGGGGAAAGGGCCTATCTAATGAAAAACTGTTTTTT
CDR3 protein: CASSKGGKGLSNEKLFF

J gene: TRBJ1-3
V gene: TRBV6-5
clone size: few
D gene: -
CDR3 DNA: TGTGCCAGCAGTTACGCTGAGGGCGGCTCTGGAAACACCATATATTTT
CDR3 protein: CASSYAEGGSGNTIYF

J gene: TRBJ1-1
V gene: TRBV11-2
clone size: -
D gene: -
CDR3 DNA: TGTGCCAGCAGCCAGGTGGGGGCCCAGAACACTGAAGCTTTCTTT
CDR3 protein: CASSQVGAQNTEAFF

J gene: TRBJ2-7
V gene: TRBV28
clone size: -
D gene: -
CDR3 DNA: TGTGCCAGCACCAGCGAGCAGTACTTC
CDR3 protein: CASTSEQYF

J gene: TRBJ1-4
V gene: TRBV6-2/TRBV6-3
clone size: -
D gene: -
CDR3 DNA: TGTGCCAGCAGTTTTCCATGGCAAAAACTGTTTTTT
CDR3 protein: CASSFPWQKLFF

J gene: TRBJ1-2
V gene: TRBV6-5
clone size: -
D gene: TRBD1
CDR3 DNA: TGTGCCAGCAGCCGGACAGGGGGACATGGCTACACCTTC
CDR3 protein: CASSRTGGHGYTF

J gene: TRBJ2-1
V gene: TRBV6-2/TRBV6-3
clone size: -
D gene: TRBD2
CDR3 DNA: TGTGCCAGCAGTTCCCGTCCTGAGGGACTAGCGTACGACAATGAGCAGTTCTTC
CDR3 protein: CASSSRPEGLAYDNEQFF

J gene: TRBJ2-6
V gene: TRBV15
clone size: -
D gene: -
CDR3 DNA: TGTGCCACCAGCAGAGCGATAGCTGGGGCCAACGTCCTGACTTTC
CDR3 protein: CATSRAIAGANVLTF

J gene: TRBJ1-3
V gene: TRBV4-3
clone size: -
D gene: -
CDR3 DNA: TGCGCCAGCAGCCAAGATAATATCGGCAGGGGATCTGGAAACACCATATATTTT
CDR3 protein: CASSQDNIGRGSGNTIYF

J gene: TRBJ1-5
V gene: TRBV6-5
clone size: -
D gene: -
CDR3 DNA: TGTGCCAGCGGTCGGGGTAGTCAGCCCCAGCATTTT
CDR3 protein: CASGRGSQPQHF

J gene: TRBJ1-2
V gene: TRBV7-9
clone size: -
D gene: TRBD1
CDR3 DNA: TGTGCCAGCAGCTTAGGCGGACAGGCCACCTATGGCTACACCTTC
CDR3 protein: CASSLGGQATYGYTF

J gene: TRBJ2-1
V gene: TRBV29-1
clone size: -
D gene: -
CDR3 DNA: TGCAGCGTTGGTCCTCCGGTGTTCTTC
CDR3 protein: CSVGPPVFF

J gene: TRBJ1-1
V gene: TRBV19
clone size: -
D gene: -
CDR3 DNA: TGTGCCAGTAGTATAAGGCGCCAGGTTGAAGCTTTCTTT
CDR3 protein: CASSIRRQVEAFF

J gene: TRBJ1-4
V gene: TRBV15
clone size: -
D gene: -
CDR3 DNA: TGTGCCACCAGCAGAGCGTCCGCGGGCACCCTAAGCAGGGAACTGTTTTTT
CDR3 protein: CATSRASAGTLSRELFF

J gene: TRBJ2-5
V gene: TRBV2
clone size: -
D gene: -
CDR3 DNA: TGTGCCAGCAGTGTACGCAGGGGACAACCCCAAGAGACCCAGTACTTC
CDR3 protein: CASSVRRGQPQETQYF

J gene: TRBJ1-2
V gene: TRBV4-1
clone size: few
D gene: -
CDR3 DNA: TGCGCCAGCACCTCAAGATTCGGAAATAACTATGGCTACACCTTC
CDR3 protein: CASTSRFGNNYGYTF

J gene: TRBJ2-1
V gene: TRBV9
clone size: -
D gene: -
CDR3 DNA: TGTGCCAGCAGCGTAGACGGGGGCGGGTACAATGAGCAGTTCTTC
CDR3 protein: CASSVDGGGYNEQFF

J gene: TRBJ1-3
V gene: TRBV6-5
clone size: -
D gene: TRBD1
CDR3 DNA: TGTGCCAGCAGTCGGACAGGAGCTGGAAACACCATATATTTT
CDR3 protein: CASSRTGAGNTIYF

J gene: TRBJ1-2
V gene: TRBV10-3
clone size: few
D gene: -
CDR3 DNA: TGTGCCATCTCGGTCTTCGCGGGGGTCTCACCTCATACCTTC
CDR3 protein: CAISVFAGVSPHTF

J gene: TRBJ2-1
V gene: TRBV5-1
clone size: -
D gene: -
CDR3 DNA: TGCGCCAGCAGCTTGGAAGGACTCCAGGGGGAGCAGTTCTTC
CDR3 protein: CASSLEGLQGEQFF

J gene: TRBJ1-1
V gene: TRBV6-5
clone size: -
D gene: -
CDR3 DNA: TGTGCCAGCAGTTACGGGCAGGCGAACACTGAAGCTTTCTTT
CDR3 protein: CASSYGQANTEAFF

J gene: TRBJ1-2
V gene: TRBV10-3
clone size: -
D gene: -
CDR3 DNA: TGTGCCATCAGCGGGGCGAGGGATTCTAACTATGGCTACACCTTC
CDR3 protein: CAISGARDSNYGYTF